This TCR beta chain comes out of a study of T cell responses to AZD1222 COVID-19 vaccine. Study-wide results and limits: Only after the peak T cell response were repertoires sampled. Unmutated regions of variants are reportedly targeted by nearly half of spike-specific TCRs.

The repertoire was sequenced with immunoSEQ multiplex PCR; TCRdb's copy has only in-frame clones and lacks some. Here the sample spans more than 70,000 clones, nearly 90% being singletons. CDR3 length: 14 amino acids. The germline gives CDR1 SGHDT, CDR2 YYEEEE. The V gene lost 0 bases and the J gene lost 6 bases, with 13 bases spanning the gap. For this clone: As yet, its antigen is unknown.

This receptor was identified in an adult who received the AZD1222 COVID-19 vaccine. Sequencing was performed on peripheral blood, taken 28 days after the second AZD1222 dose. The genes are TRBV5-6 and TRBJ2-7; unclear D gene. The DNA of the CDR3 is TGTGCCAGCAGCTTGGGTTCCAGCTTAGCCGAGCAGTACTTC. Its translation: CASSLGSSLAEQYF.